Given below is one T cell receptor beta chain in context. The target antigen is unknown. These data are taken from a study of cytomegalovirus exposure and HLA in healthy donors. The 120-subject validation cohort, separate from the roughly 700-subject first cohort, included the donors. This table comes from immunoSEQ multiplex PCR, and its TCRdb copy is limited to in-frame clones, with some not included. This sample has 300,000 to 450,000 clones, with more than 80% found just once. CDR1 and CDR2 from the germline V gene are MNHEY and SMNVEV (reference sequence). This CDR3 has 13 amino acids. V shed 2 bases and J shed 6 bases, with 7 bases lying between them. Study results and caveats: The authors enumerated 150 to 200 TCR beta chains as linked to cytomegalovirus. Cytomegalovirus status was reportedly diagnosed by the classifier with high specificity and sensitivity. Later, an analysis found that TCR clusters from the first cohort tended to co-occur in the roughly 110 validation repertoires.

Source material: PBMCs. The rearrangement joins TRBV27 to TRBJ2-2, with D perhaps TRBD1 (5 bases). This TCR came from a young woman in good health and CMV-seronegative. CDR3 in amino acids: CASSLVGAGELFF. CDR3 nucleotide sequence: TGTGCCAGCAGTTTAGTAGGGGCCGGGGAGCTGTTTTTT.